A selection of T cell receptor beta chains follows, all from one sample in a study of CD8+CD57+ T cells in acquired aplastic anemia. TCRdb independently ran MiXCR on the reads; one entry per CDR3 protein. The data hold a few hundred thousand distinct CDR3 sequences, with roughly 59% observed a single time. The material sequenced was sorted CD4+, CD8+, or CD8+CD57+ T cells (not recorded which) from PBMCs. All receptors come from a human donor with aplastic anemia. Each CDR3 is given with its conserved first and last residue. Fields, in order: D gene, V gene, CDR3 length, J gene, clone size, CDR3 DNA, CDR3 protein. A D gene is named only where the DNA matches it firmly. Where a row states a size, it is once, few, many or the class of an expanded clone; other rows omit it.

D: -; V: TRBV20-1; length: 15; J: TRBJ2-2; size: -; DNA: TGCAGTGCTAGCATAATTGCTACGAACACCGGGGAGCTGTTTTTT; CDR3: CSASIIATNTGELFF
D: -; V: TRBV7-9; length: 16; J: TRBJ2-7; size: -; DNA: TGTGCCAGCAGCCCCAGCGGGGACAGACACTCCTACGAGCAGTACTTC; CDR3: CASSPSGDRHSYEQYF
D: -; V: TRBV19; length: 11; J: TRBJ2-7; size: few; DNA: TGTGCCACGGGGCAGGGTGACGAGCAGTACTTC; CDR3: CATGQGDEQYF
D: -; V: TRBV29-1; length: 10; J: TRBJ1-2; size: -; DNA: TGCAGCGTAGGGGCTGATGGCTACACCTTC; CDR3: CSVGADGYTF
D: -; V: TRBV9; length: 14; J: TRBJ1-3; size: once; DNA: TGTGCCAGCAGCGTAGGGGCAGGGGGAAACACCATATATTTT; CDR3: CASSVGAGGNTIYF
D: -; V: TRBV4-2; length: 14; J: TRBJ2-7; size: -; DNA: TGTGCCAGCAGCCTCAGGACTGACGAGTACGAGCAGTACTTC; CDR3: CASSLRTDEYEQYF
D: TRBD1; V: TRBV7-8; length: 15; J: TRBJ2-7; size: many; DNA: TGTGCCAGCAGCTTAGAGGCAGGGGGTACCTACGAGCAGTACTTC; CDR3: CASSLEAGGTYEQYF
D: TRBD2; V: TRBV6-6; length: 16; J: TRBJ2-3; size: many; DNA: TGTGCCAGCAGTTACGGAAAGCCGACTAGCGCAGATACGCAGTATTTT; CDR3: CASSYGKPTSADTQYF
D: -; V: TRBV2; length: 13; J: TRBJ2-5; size: many; DNA: TGTGCCAGCAGTGTGGCCAGGCGAGAGACCCAGTACTTC; CDR3: CASSVARRETQYF
D: -; V: TRBV10-3; length: 13; J: TRBJ1-4; size: -; DNA: TGTGCCATCAGTGGGACAGTTAATGAAAAACTGTTTTTT; CDR3: CAISGTVNEKLFF
D: TRBD1; V: TRBV5-4; length: 16; J: TRBJ2-3; size: -; DNA: TGTGCCAGCAGCCTAAGGCAGGGGGACAGCACAGATACGCAGTATTTT; CDR3: CASSLRQGDSTDTQYF
D: -; V: TRBV7-2; length: 14; J: TRBJ2-3; size: -; DNA: TGTGCCAGCAGCTACCGGGACAGCACAGATACGCAGTATTTT; CDR3: CASSYRDSTDTQYF
D: TRBD2; V: TRBV12-3/TRBV12-4; length: 14; J: TRBJ2-1; size: many; DNA: TGTGCCAGCAGCCTAGCGGGAGGGACCAATGAGCAGTTCTTC; CDR3: CASSLAGGTNEQFF
D: -; V: TRBV7-9; length: 14; J: TRBJ2-3; size: many; DNA: TGTGCCAGCAGCTCGCCGGGGTCCACAGATACGCAGTATTTT; CDR3: CASSSPGSTDTQYF
D: -; V: TRBV5-1; length: 14; J: TRBJ2-2; size: -; DNA: TGCGCCAGCAGCCGGGGTGATACTGCCGGGGAGCTGTTTTTT; CDR3: CASSRGDTAGELFF
D: -; V: TRBV20-1; length: 16; J: TRBJ2-6; size: -; DNA: TGCAGTGCTAGAGATGGGATGGAGTCTGGGGCCAACGTCCTGACTTTC; CDR3: CSARDGMESGANVLTF
D: -; V: TRBV12-3/TRBV12-4; length: 13; J: TRBJ1-1; size: -; DNA: TGTGCCAGCAGTTTAAGATTCATCGGGTCCGCTTTCTTT; CDR3: CASSLRFIGSAFF
D: TRBD1; V: TRBV15; length: 16; J: TRBJ1-1; size: once; DNA: TGTGCCACCAGCAGAGGAGAGGGGGCAGGTAACACTGAAGCTTTCTTT; CDR3: CATSRGEGAGNTEAFF
D: -; V: TRBV12-3/TRBV12-4; length: 12; J: TRBJ2-1; size: many; DNA: TGTGCCAGCAATACAGGGAGGAATGAGCAGTTCTTC; CDR3: CASNTGRNEQFF
D: TRBD2; V: TRBV3-1; length: 15; J: TRBJ2-1; size: many; DNA: TGTGCCAGCAGCCAAGGACTAGCGGGGATCAATGAGCAGTTCTTC; CDR3: CASSQGLAGINEQFF
D: TRBD2; V: TRBV6-1; length: 14; J: TRBJ2-7; size: many; DNA: TGTGCCAGCACCCGACAGAGACCGGGGGGATGGCAGTACTTC; CDR3: CASTRQRPGGWQYF
D: -; V: TRBV19; length: 11; J: TRBJ1-1; size: many; DNA: TGTGCCAGTAGTATATGGACTGAAGCTTTCTTT; CDR3: CASSIWTEAFF
D: -; V: TRBV7-9; length: 15; J: TRBJ2-7; size: few; DNA: TGTGCCAGCAGCTTGGGACGGGGGCTCACCGGCGAGCAGTACTTC; CDR3: CASSLGRGLTGEQYF
D: TRBD1; V: TRBV2; length: 14; J: TRBJ1-5; size: few; DNA: TGTGCCAGCACTTCGGGACAGGGGATACAGCCCCAGCATTTT; CDR3: CASTSGQGIQPQHF
D: -; V: TRBV6-1; length: 13; J: TRBJ1-1; size: many; DNA: TGTGCCAGCACCCCGGGGGCCGAGGTGAAGGCTTTCTTT; CDR3: CASTPGAEVKAFF
D: TRBD1; V: TRBV7-8; length: 16; J: TRBJ2-7; size: -; DNA: TGTGCCAGCAGCTTGGTGTCGGGACAGGGGACCTACGAGCAGTACTTC; CDR3: CASSLVSGQGTYEQYF
D: -; V: TRBV2; length: 15; J: TRBJ2-2; size: -; DNA: TGTGCCAGCAGTGAAACAGGGATGGGCACCGGGGAGCTGTTTTTT; CDR3: CASSETGMGTGELFF
D: -; V: TRBV6-5; length: 16; J: TRBJ2-6; size: many; DNA: TGTGCCAGCAGTTATTCCCCTTGGTCTGGGGCCAACGTCCTGACTTTC; CDR3: CASSYSPWSGANVLTF
D: TRBD2; V: TRBV18; length: 15; J: TRBJ2-7; size: many; DNA: TGTGCCAGCTCACCACCGGCTAGCGGGAGCTACGAGCAGTACTTC; CDR3: CASSPPASGSYEQYF
D: TRBD1; V: TRBV10-3; length: 15; J: TRBJ2-7; size: -; DNA: TGTGCCATCAGGGGGGGACAGGGCGAGTCCTACGAGCAGTACTTC; CDR3: CAIRGGQGESYEQYF
D: -; V: TRBV5-8; length: 15; J: TRBJ1-4; size: many; DNA: TGTGCCAGCAGCTTCGGTGGGACACGAATTGAAAAACTGTTTTTT; CDR3: CASSFGGTRIEKLFF
D: TRBD1; V: TRBV20-1; length: 14; J: TRBJ2-7; size: -; DNA: TGCAGTGCTACCGACCCCCTGACAGGGAACGAGCAGTACTTC; CDR3: CSATDPLTGNEQYF
D: TRBD1; V: TRBV7-9; length: 16; J: TRBJ2-7; size: -; DNA: TGTGCCAGCAGCTCATGGGGACAGGCCAGCTCCTACGAGCAGTACTTC; CDR3: CASSSWGQASSYEQYF
D: -; V: TRBV2; length: 15; J: TRBJ1-2; size: few; DNA: TGTGCCAGCAGTGAGCGGGGATTAGCTAACTATGGCTACACCTTC; CDR3: CASSERGLANYGYTF
D: -; V: TRBV2; length: 10; J: TRBJ2-1; size: -; DNA: TGTGCCAGCACCTTCAATGAGCAGTTCTTC; CDR3: CASTFNEQFF
D: -; V: TRBV6-4; length: 16; J: TRBJ1-3; size: -; DNA: TGTGCCAGCAGCGAACCCCTAGCGGGGTCTGGAAACACCATATATTTT; CDR3: CASSEPLAGSGNTIYF
D: -; V: TRBV15; length: 13; J: TRBJ1-1; size: many; DNA: TGTGCCACCAGCAGAATAGGGGTTACTGAAGCTTTCTTT; CDR3: CATSRIGVTEAFF